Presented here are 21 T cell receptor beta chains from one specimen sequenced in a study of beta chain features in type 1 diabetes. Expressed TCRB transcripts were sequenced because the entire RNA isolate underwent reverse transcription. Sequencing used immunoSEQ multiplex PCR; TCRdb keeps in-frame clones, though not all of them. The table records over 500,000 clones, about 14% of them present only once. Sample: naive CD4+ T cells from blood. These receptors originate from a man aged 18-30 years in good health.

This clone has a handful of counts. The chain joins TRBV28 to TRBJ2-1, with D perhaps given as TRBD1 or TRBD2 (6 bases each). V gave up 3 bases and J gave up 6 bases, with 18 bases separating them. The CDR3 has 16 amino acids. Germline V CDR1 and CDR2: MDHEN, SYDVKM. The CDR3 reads CASSFRGRTISNEQFF. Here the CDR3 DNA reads TGTGCCAGCAGTTTCCGGGGGCGGACTATTAGCAATGAGCAGTTCTTC. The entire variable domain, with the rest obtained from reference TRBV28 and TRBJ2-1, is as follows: DVKVTQSSRYLVKRTGEKVFLECVQDMDHENMFWYRQDPGLGLRLIYFSYDVKMKEKGDIPEGYSVSREKKERFSLILESASTNQTSMYLCASSFRGRTISNEQFFGPGTRLTVL.

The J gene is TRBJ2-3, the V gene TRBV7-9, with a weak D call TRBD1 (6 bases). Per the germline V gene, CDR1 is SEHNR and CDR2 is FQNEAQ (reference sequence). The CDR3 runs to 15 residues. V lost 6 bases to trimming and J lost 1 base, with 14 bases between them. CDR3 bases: TGTGCCAGCAGGAGGATACAGGGTCGCACAGATACGCAGTATTTT. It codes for CASRRIQGRTDTQYF.

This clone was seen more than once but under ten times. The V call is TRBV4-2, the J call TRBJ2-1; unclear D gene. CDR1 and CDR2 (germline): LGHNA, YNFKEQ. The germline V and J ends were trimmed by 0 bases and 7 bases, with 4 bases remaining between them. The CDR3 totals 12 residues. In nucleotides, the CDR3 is TGTGCCAGCAGCCAAGATTGGAATGAGCAGTTCTTC. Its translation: CASSQDWNEQFF.

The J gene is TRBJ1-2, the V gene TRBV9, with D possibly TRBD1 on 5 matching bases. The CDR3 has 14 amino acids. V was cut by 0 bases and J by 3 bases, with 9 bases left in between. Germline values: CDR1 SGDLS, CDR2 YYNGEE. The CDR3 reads CASSVVGGDYGYTF. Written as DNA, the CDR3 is TGTGCCAGCAGCGTAGTGGGGGGAGACTATGGCTACACCTTC.

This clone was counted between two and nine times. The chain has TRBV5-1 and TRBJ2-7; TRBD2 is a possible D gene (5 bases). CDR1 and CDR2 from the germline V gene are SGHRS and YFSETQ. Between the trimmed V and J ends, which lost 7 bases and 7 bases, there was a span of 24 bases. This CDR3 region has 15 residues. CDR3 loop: CASAMKDPRTGEQYF. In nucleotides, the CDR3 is TGCGCCAGCGCCATGAAGGACCCTCGGACGGGGGAGCAGTACTTC.

The CDR3 protein is CASSLGAADYGYTF. CDR3 in DNA: TGTGCCAGCAGCTTGGGAGCGGCAGACTATGGCTACACCTTC. The chain recombines TRBV5-4 with TRBJ1-2, with D uncertain. Germline V CDR1 and CDR2: SGHNT, YYREEE (reference sequence). The V end lost 0 bases, the J end lost 3 bases, and 9 bases lay between the germline ends. The CDR3 loop spans 14 amino acids.

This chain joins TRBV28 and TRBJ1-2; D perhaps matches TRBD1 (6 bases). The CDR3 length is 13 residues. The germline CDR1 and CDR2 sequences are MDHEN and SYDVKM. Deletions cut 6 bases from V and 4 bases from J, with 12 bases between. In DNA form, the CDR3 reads TGTGCCAGCAGCCTCCCACAGGGCTATGGCTACACCTTC. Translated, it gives CASSLPQGYGYTF.

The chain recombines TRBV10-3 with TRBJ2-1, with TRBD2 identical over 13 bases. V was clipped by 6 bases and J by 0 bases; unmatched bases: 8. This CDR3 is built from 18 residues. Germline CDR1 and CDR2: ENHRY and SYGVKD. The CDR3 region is CAIRKGLAGRSSYNEQFF. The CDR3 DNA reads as TGTGCCATCAGGAAGGGACTAGCGGGGAGGAGCTCCTACAATGAGCAGTTCTTC.

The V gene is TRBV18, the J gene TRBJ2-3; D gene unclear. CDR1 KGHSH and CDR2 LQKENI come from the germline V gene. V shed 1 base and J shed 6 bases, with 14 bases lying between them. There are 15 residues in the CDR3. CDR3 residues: CASSPRATTGDTQYF. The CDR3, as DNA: TGTGCCAGCTCACCACGGGCCACTACGGGTGATACGCAGTATTTT.

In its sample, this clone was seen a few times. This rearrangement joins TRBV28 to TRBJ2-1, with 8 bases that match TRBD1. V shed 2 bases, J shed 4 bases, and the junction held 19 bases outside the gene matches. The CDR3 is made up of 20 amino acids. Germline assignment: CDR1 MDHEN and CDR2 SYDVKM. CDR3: CASSLGPYASPGTGYNEQFF. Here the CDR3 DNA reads TGTGCCAGCAGTTTAGGCCCTTATGCCTCCCCCGGGACAGGTTACAATGAGCAGTTCTTC. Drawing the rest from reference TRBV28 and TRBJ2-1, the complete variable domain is DVKVTQSSRYLVKRTGEKVFLECVQDMDHENMFWYRQDPGLGLRLIYFSYDVKMKEKGDIPEGYSVSREKKERFSLILESASTNQTSMYLCASSLGPYASPGTGYNEQFFGPGTRLTVL.

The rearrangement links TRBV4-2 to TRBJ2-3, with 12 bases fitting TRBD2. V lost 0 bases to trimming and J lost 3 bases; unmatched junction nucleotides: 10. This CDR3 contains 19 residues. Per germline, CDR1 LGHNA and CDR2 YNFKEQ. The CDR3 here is CASSQDQASGGAFTDTQYF. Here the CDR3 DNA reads TGTGCCAGCAGCCAAGATCAGGCTAGCGGGGGGGCCTTTACAGATACGCAGTATTTT.

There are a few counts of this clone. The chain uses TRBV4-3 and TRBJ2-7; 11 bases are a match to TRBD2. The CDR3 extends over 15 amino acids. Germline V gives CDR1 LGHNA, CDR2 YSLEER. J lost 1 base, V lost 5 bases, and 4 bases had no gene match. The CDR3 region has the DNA TGCGCCAGCAGCAAGGGGACTAGCGGATCCTACGAGCAGTACTTC. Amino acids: CASSKGTSGSYEQYF.

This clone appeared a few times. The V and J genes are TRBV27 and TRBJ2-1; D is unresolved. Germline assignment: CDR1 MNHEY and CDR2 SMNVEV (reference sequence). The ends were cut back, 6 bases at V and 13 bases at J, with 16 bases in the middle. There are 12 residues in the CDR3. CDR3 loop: CASSFNPARQFF. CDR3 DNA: TGTGCCAGCAGCTTCAACCCCGCGCGCCAGTTCTTC.

CDR3 sequence reads: CATRAWDYNEQFF. The CDR3 nucleotides are TGTGCCACCAGGGCGTGGGACTACAATGAGCAGTTCTTC. This chain uses TRBV15 with TRBJ2-1; D is unclear. The CDR3 is 13 amino acids. The V gene lost 6 bases and the J gene lost 3 bases, with 9 bases spanning the gap. In germline, CDR1 is LNHNV, CDR2 YYDKDF (reference sequence).

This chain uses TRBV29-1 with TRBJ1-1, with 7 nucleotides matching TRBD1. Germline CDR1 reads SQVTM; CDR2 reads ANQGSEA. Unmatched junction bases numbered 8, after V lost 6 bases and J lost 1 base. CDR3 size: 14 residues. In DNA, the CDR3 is TGCAGCGTGACAGGGTCATACTCGAACACTGAAGCTTTCTTT. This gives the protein CSVTGSYSNTEAFF.

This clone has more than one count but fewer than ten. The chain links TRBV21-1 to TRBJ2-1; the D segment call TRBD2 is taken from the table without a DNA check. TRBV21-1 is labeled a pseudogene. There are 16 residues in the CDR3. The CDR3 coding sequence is TGTGCCAGCAGCACCCAAGCGGAGAGCTCCTACAATGAGCAGTTCTTC. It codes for CASSTQAESSYNEQFF.

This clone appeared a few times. The CDR3 region is CATITTGQGNAGELFF. The CDR3 DNA reads TGTGCCACCATAACAACCGGACAGGGAAACGCCGGGGAGCTGTTTTTT. This chain joins TRBV19 and TRBJ2-2; 8 bases line up with TRBD1. CDR3 length: 16 amino acids. Trimming removed 10 bases from V and 6 bases from J; junction bases left unmatched: 16. CDR1 is LNHDA and CDR2 is SQIVND in the germline V gene (reference sequence).

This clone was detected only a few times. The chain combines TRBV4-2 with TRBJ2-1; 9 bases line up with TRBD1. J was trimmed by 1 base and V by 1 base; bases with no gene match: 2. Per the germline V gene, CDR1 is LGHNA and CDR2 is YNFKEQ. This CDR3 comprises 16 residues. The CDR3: CASSQAGQGSYNEQFF. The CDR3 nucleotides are TGTGCCAGCAGCCAAGCTGGACAGGGGTCCTACAATGAGCAGTTCTTC.

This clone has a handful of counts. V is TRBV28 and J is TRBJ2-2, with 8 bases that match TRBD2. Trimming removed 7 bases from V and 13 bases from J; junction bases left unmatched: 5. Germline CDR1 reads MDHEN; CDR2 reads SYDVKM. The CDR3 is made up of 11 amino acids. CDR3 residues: CASTLSGRLFF. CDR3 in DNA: TGTGCCAGCACCCTAAGCGGGAGGCTGTTTTTT.

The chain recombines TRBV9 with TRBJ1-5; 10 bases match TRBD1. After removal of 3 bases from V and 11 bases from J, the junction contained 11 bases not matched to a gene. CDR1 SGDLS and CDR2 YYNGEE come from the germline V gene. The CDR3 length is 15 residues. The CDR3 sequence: CASSDSDRGLGSQHF. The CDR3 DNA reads TGTGCCAGCAGCGATTCTGACAGGGGGCTCGGTTCCCAGCATTTT.

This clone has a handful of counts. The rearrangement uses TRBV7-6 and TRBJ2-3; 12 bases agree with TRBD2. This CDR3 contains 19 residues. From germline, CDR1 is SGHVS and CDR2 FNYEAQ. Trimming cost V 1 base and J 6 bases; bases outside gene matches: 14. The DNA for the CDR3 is TGTGCCAGCAGCTTAGGTGGGGCGCTAGCGGGAGGGCCTCCGGATACGCAGTATTTT. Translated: CASSLGGALAGGPPDTQYF.